One sample yielded the 16 T cell receptor beta chains listed below, sequenced in a study of cytomegalovirus exposure and HLA in healthy donors. Sequencing was performed with immunoSEQ multiplex PCR; in TCRdb, only in-frame clones are kept and a portion is missing. Found here are 260,000 or so clones, around nine tenths of them singletons; the top ten hold about 2.8%. Input material: PBMCs. Source of these receptors: a man in his late teens or twenties in good health and CMV-seronegative.

This chain connects TRBV4-3 to TRBJ2-2; D is undetermined. The V end was cut by 0 bases, the J end by 7 bases, with 15 bases between. Germline V gives CDR1 LGHNA, CDR2 YSLEER. This CDR3 has 16 residues. In DNA, the CDR3 is TGCGCCAGCAGCCAAGATAGTGGGCCAGCCGACGGGGAGCTGTTTTTT. Translating gives CASSQDSGPADGELFF.

The chain is built from TRBV4-2 and TRBJ2-3; 7 bases align to TRBD1. J was trimmed by 1 base and V by 0 bases; bases with no gene match: 1. The CDR3 has 15 residues. Germline V lookup: CDR1 LGHNA, CDR2 YNFKEQ. The CDR3 reads CASSQEGTGTDTQYF. CDR3 coding DNA: TGTGCCAGCAGCCAAGAGGGGACAGGCACAGATACGCAGTATTTT.

The chain recombines TRBV7-2 with TRBJ1-1; the match to TRBD1 covers 8 bases. V lost 5 bases and J lost 8; bases outside the gene matches: 7. This CDR3 comprises 13 residues. Germline CDR1 SGHTA, CDR2 FQGNSA. The CDR3 loop is CASSTQAGGEAFF. In nucleotides, the CDR3 is TGTGCCAGCAGCACCCAGGCAGGGGGCGAAGCTTTCTTT.

The chain recombines TRBV28 with TRBJ1-2; TRBD1 is a possible D gene (6 bases). The CDR3 is 12 amino acids. V dropped 6 bases and J dropped 8 bases, with 13 bases sitting between them. Germline-derived CDR1 and CDR2 are MDHEN and SYDVKM. CDR3 coding DNA: TGTGCCAGCAGGGTTTCAGGGGAGGGCTACACCTTC. As protein: CASRVSGEGYTF.

The J gene is TRBJ2-1, the V gene TRBV6-5; the D gene is possibly TRBD1 (5 bases). Germline CDR1 is MNHEY and CDR2 is SVGAGI. The CDR3 runs to 15 residues. V dropped 0 bases and J dropped 6 bases, with 12 bases sitting between them. The CDR3 reads CASSYSDTISNEQFF. CDR3 in DNA: TGTGCCAGCAGTTACTCGGACACGATCTCCAATGAGCAGTTCTTC.

This sequence joins TRBV7-6 and TRBJ2-7; 9 bases agree with TRBD1. Germline V gene lookup returns CDR1 SGHVS and CDR2 FNYEAQ. The V and J ends lost 5 bases and 3 bases, in that order; junction bases with no gene match: 5. CDR3 length: 14 amino acids. In nucleotides, the CDR3 is TGTGCCAGCAGCCCTCGACAGGGGGGCTACGAGCAGTACTTC. Its translation is CASSPRQGGYEQYF.

V gene TRBV2 combines with J gene TRBJ2-3; perhaps TRBD2 as D (5 bases). The germline V gene has CDR1 SNHLY and CDR2 FYNNEI. This CDR3 contains 12 residues. Trimming removed 7 bases at V and 4 bases at J, with 9 bases between. DNA of the CDR3: TGTGCCAGCACGACGGACTCAGATACGCAGTATTTT. It encodes CASTTDSDTQYF.

The chain combines TRBV7-9 with TRBJ2-7; possibly TRBD1 for D (5 bases). The CDR3 covers 13 residues. Trimming removed 2 bases at V and 2 bases at J, with 7 bases between. Germline CDR1 and CDR2: SEHNR and FQNEAQ (reference sequence). CDR3 nucleotides: TGTGCCAGCAGCTTAAGGGGTCCCTACGAGCAGTACTTC. Its protein product is CASSLRGPYEQYF.

The V call is TRBV27, the J call TRBJ2-7, with TRBD1 matching over 9 bases. CDR3 length equals 16 residues. CDR1 MNHEY and CDR2 SMNVEV come from the germline V gene (reference sequence). J lost 6 bases, V lost 6 bases, and 15 bases had no gene match. Written as DNA, the CDR3 is TGTGCCAGCAGACCCACCTCCTCTGGACAGGGGTCCGAGCAGTACTTC. Amino acids: CASRPTSSGQGSEQYF.

This clone appeared a few times. V gene TRBV5-1 combines with J gene TRBJ2-2; 8 bases fit TRBD1. Germline V gene lookup returns CDR1 SGHRS and CDR2 YFSETQ. V shed 4 bases, J shed 7 bases, and the junction held 15 bases outside the gene matches. The CDR3 is made up of 17 amino acids. The CDR3 bases are TGCGCCAGCAGCCCCGCCGGACAGGGTCGAGGAAACGGGGAGCTGTTTTTT. Translated, it gives CASSPAGQGRGNGELFF.

In its sample, this clone was seen once. The chain has TRBV7-9 and TRBJ2-7; no clear D. CDR1 is SEHNR and CDR2 is FQNEAQ in the germline V gene (reference sequence). The CDR3 spans 14 residues. V dropped 4 bases and J dropped 6 bases, with 16 bases sitting between them. CDR3 sequence: CASSSVLIGGEQYF. The CDR3 DNA reads as TGTGCCAGCAGCTCAGTTTTGATAGGCGGCGAGCAGTACTTC.

V is TRBV11-3 and J is TRBJ2-1; TRBD1 is a possible D gene (6 bases). The length of the CDR3 is 13 residues. V gave up 2 bases and J gave up 7 bases, with 9 bases separating them. The germline V gene encodes CDR1 SGHNT and CDR2 YENEEA. CDR3 residues: CASSLIGGNEQFF. In DNA form, the CDR3 reads TGTGCCAGCAGCTTAATAGGGGGAAATGAGCAGTTCTTC.

The chain recombines TRBV6-5 with TRBJ1-4; D unclear. Trimming removed 0 bases from V and 5 bases from J, with 7 bases in between. Germline-derived CDR1 and CDR2 are MNHEY and SVGAGI. The CDR3 has 14 residues. CDR3 protein: CASSYSAVNEKLFF. The CDR3 DNA reads as TGTGCCAGCAGTTACTCGGCAGTCAATGAAAAACTGTTTTTT.

This chain uses TRBV15 with TRBJ1-4, with 8 positions matching TRBD1. CDR1 is LNHNV and CDR2 is YYDKDF in the germline V gene (reference sequence). After removal of 2 bases from V and 7 bases from J, the junction contained 9 bases not matched to a gene. The CDR3 is made up of 16 amino acids. Here the CDR3 reads CATSRRTGRGSEKLFF. The DNA for the CDR3 is TGTGCCACCAGCAGACGGACAGGGCGGGGTAGTGAAAAACTGTTTTTT.

This clone was seen once. The chain combines TRBV18 with TRBJ2-1, with TRBD1 matching over 11 bases. V lost 1 base and J lost 6; bases outside the gene matches: 11. This CDR3 comprises 18 residues. Per germline, CDR1 KGHSH and CDR2 LQKENI. CDR3 in amino acids: CASSPRMPGQGVGNEQFF. The CDR3, as DNA: TGTGCCAGCTCACCACGGATGCCGGGACAGGGGGTGGGCAATGAGCAGTTCTTC.

The genes are TRBV11-2 and TRBJ2-1; TRBD2 matches 10 bases. CDR1 and CDR2 (germline): SGHAT, FQNNGV. This CDR3 is 15 amino acids long. Trimming removed 5 bases from V and 5 bases from J; junction bases left unmatched: 6. This CDR3 is CASSRLAGANNEQFF. The CDR3 coding sequence is TGTGCCAGCAGCCGCCTAGCGGGGGCAAACAATGAGCAGTTCTTC.